The subject of this entry is one T cell receptor (beta chain). The antigen remains undetermined. Trimming left V 0 bases short and J 0 bases short, with 6 bases between. CDR1 is MGHRA and CDR2 is YSYEKL in the germline V gene. CDR3 length: 14 residues. The PCR had 60 Vbeta and 13 Jbeta primers. Generated by immunoSEQ multiplex PCR, the TCRdb table keeps only in-frame clones and is missing some. Altogether around 150,000 clones are present, 75% being singletons, with the ten largest covering almost 3%. The study sampled nominally healthy donors, though unrecorded immune exposures were likely. The data stem from a study of cytomegalovirus exposure and HLA in healthy donors. Study overall: Researchers found that under 90% of 350 to 500 genotyped donors fell within the Caucasian-associated ancestry cluster. Study-wide points: Associated with HLA alleles at 0.05 false discovery rate in a later analysis were about 17,000 TCR beta sequences.

Material: PBMCs. The chain recombines TRBV4-1 with TRBJ2-7; D remains unclear. The sequence derives from a woman in her fifties or sixties in good health and CMV-seropositive. The CDR3, as DNA: TGCGCCAGCAGCCAAGAACCCAGCTCCTACGAGCAGTACTTC. It specifies CASSQEPSSYEQYF.